This TCR beta chain was retrieved from a study of T-cell reconstitution after alpha-beta-depleted transplantation in children. The CDR3 has 16 amino acids. The germline gives CDR1 SGHDN, CDR2 FVKESK. Trimming stripped 2 bases from V and 1 base from J, with 13 bases between. Preparation of the TCRbeta library involved a method that used unique molecular identifiers. TCRdb independently ran MiXCR on the PCR reads; one entry per CDR3 protein. The sample lists 190,000 or so distinct CDR3 sequences; around 6.8% were seen once. The material sequenced was PBMCs from the stem cell graft donor, taken from the stem cell graft. V is TRBV14 and J is TRBJ2-3; D remains unclear. This TCR was recovered from a human donor who donated a stem cell graft to a child with Wiskott-Aldrich syndrome. CDR3 loop: CASSQRLTSGTDTQYF. CDR3 DNA sequence: TGTGCCAGCAGCCAACGTCTAACCTCGGGCACAGATACGCAGTATTTT.